The clone carrying this T cell receptor (beta chain) turned up a few times. Trimming removed 1 base from V and 4 bases from J; junction bases left unmatched: 5. CDR3 size: 16 residues. The V gene's germline CDR1 is SGHTA and CDR2 FQGNSA. This sample was included in a study of patients and donors after allogeneic stem cell transplantation. From the RT-PCR reads, TCRdb called clonotypes with MiXCR, one entry per CDR3 protein. The table shows around 240,000 distinct CDR3 sequences, with around 14% occurring only once. The specimen sequenced was blood, either unsorted or a sorted T cell fraction (not recorded which). The rearrangement uses TRBV7-2 and TRBJ2-5, with 11 positions matching TRBD2. The source of this sequence is a human donor who was either an allogeneic HSCT recipient or a stem cell or donor lymphocyte infusion donor (not recorded which). It is not recorded whose cells these are; they may come from a transplant donor. The CDR3 is CASSLERLAGRETQYF. DNA for the CDR3: TGTGCCAGCAGCTTAGAGAGACTAGCGGGAAGAGAGACCCAGTACTTC.